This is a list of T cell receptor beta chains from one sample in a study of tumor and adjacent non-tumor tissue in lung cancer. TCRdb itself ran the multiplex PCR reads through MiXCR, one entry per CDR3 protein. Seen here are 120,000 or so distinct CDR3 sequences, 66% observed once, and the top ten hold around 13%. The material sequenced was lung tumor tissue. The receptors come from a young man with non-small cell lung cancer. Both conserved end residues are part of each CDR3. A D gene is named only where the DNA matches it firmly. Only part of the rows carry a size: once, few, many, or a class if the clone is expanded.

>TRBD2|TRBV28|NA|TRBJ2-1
TGTGGCAGCAGTTGGGGGGGGACTGAGCAGTTCTTC
CGSSWGGTEQFF
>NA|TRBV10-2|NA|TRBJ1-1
TGCGCCAGCATTGTAGAGTCAGGGATCACTGAGGCTATCTTT
CASIVESGITEAIF
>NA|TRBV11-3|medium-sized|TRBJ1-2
TGTGCCAGCAGCTCGAGCCCGGGGGGGACCTATGGCTACACCTTC
CASSSSPGGTYGYTF
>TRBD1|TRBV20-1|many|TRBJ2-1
TGCAGTGTTCCGGACAGGACCTACAATGAGCAGTTCTTC
CSVPDRTYNEQFF
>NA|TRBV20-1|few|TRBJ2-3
TGCAGTGCTAGCAGGAGGTGGGATACGCAGTATTTT
CSASRRWDTQYF
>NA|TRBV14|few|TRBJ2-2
TGTGCCAGCAGCCAAGCAAGACATGCGGGCGGGGAGCCGTTTTTT
CASSQARHAGGEPFF
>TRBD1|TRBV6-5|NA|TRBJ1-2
TGTGCAAGCAGTATAGGGGAGGGACAGGGGTCTGGCTACACCTTC
CASSIGEGQGSGYTF
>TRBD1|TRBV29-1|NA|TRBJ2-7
TGCAGCGTAATGCCCGAATTGTATTCGGTCGATCTTCAAGGACAGGGACACTACGAGCAGTATTTC
CSVMPELYSVDLQGQGHYEQYF
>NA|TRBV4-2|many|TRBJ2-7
TGTGCCAGCAGCCAGCAAGGGACTGGGGCCTACGAGCAGTACTTC
CASSQQGTGAYEQYF
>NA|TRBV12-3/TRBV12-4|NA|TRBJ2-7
TGTGCCAACAATTTGGGGCTGCCCCCCTACGTGCAGTACTTC
CANNLGLPPYVQYF
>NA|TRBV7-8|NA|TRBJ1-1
TGTACCAGCAGCTCGAGACCCGAAACTGAAGTTTTCTTT
CTSSSRPETEVFF
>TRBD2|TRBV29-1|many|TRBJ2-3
TGCAGCGTTGGGACTAGCGGGTACACAGATACGCAGTATTTT
CSVGTSGYTDTQYF
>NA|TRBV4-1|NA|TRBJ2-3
TGCGCCAGCAGTCCCGCCCGGGCAGGGGGACTCCCCGATACGCAGTGTTTT
CASSPARAGGLPDTQCF
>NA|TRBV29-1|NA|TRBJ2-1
TGCAGCGTTGAAGAGCGCCAGCCCTACAACGGGCAGTTCTTC
CSVEERQPYNGQFF
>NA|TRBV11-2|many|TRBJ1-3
TGTGCCAGCAGCCCTCTCAGGAATCGTGGAAACACCATATATTTT
CASSPLRNRGNTIYF
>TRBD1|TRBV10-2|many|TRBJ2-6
TGCGCCAGCAGGGGGTCAGGGGGTGGGGCCAACGTCCTGACTTTC
CASRGSGGGANVLTF
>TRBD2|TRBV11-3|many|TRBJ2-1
TGTGCCAGCAGCCCCGCCTCGGGTTTAGCGGGAGGGCGAAGTGAGCAGTTCTTC
CASSPASGLAGGRSEQFF
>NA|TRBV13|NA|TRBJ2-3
TGTGTCAGCAGCTTATCCACAGATACGCAGTATTTT
CVSSLSTDTQYF
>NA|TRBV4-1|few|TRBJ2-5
TGCGCCAGCAGCCATACGCCCCTGAAGCGGCTAGCTACCTTTCAAGAGACCCAGTACTTC
CASSHTPLKRLATFQETQYF
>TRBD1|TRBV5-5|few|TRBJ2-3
TGTGCCGGCAGTGGAGGACAGGGCACAGATACGCATTATTTT
CAGSGGQGTDTHYF
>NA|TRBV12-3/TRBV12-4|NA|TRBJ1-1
TGTGCCAGCAGGGCCGGGACGGCCACGAACACTGAAACTTTCTTT
CASRAGTATNTETFF
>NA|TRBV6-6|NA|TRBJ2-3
TGTGTCAGCAGTTACAGTGATAGCAATCAGCCCCAGTATTTT
CVSSYSDSNQPQYF
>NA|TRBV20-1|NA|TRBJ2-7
TGCAGTGCTAGAGTACAGCGTGCGAGCTGCCGCGAGCAGTACTTC
CSARVQRASCREQYF
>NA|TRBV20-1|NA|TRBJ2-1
TGCAGTACTAAGACTAGTGGGGGGTACAATGAGCAGTTCTTC
CSTKTSGGYNEQFF
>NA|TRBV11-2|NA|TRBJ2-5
TGTGCCAGTAGCTTGGGCCCGCAAGAGACCCAGTACTTC
CASSLGPQETQYF
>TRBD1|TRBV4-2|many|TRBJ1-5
TGTGCCAGCAGCCAAGATTTAGGGGGCTCGCCTAATCAGCCCCAGCATTTT
CASSQDLGGSPNQPQHF
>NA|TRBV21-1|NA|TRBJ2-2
TGTGCCAGCAGCAAAGGGGGGGGGGTATGGTGGTTGTGGTCCACAGAGCAGAACACCGGGGAGCTGTTTTTT
CASSKGGGVWWLWSTEQNTGELFF
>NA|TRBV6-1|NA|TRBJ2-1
TGTCCAAGCAGACTATCCTACAATGAGCAGTTCTTC
CPSRLSYNEQFF
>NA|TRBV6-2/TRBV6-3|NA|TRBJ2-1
TGTGCAAGTAGTTATATCAGAAGTGGCTACAATGAGCAGTTCTTC
CASSYIRSGYNEQFF
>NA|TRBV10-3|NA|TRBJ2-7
TGTGTCATCAGTGAGTCGCCCCCCCGGATAGGGGATGGCTATGAGCAGTACTTC
CVISESPPRIGDGYEQYF
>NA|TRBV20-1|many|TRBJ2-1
TGCAGTGCTAGAGATTGGGCAGGTGGCGATGAGCAGTTCTTC
CSARDWAGGDEQFF
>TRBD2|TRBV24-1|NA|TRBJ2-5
TGTGTCACCAGTGACCCGGGACTAGCGGGAGGAGAGACCCAGTACTTC
CVTSDPGLAGGETQYF
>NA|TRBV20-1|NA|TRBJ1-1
TGCACTGGTAGGGATACAGAAGACACTGAAGCTTTCTTT
CTGRDTEDTEAFF
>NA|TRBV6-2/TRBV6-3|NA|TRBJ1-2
TGTGCCAGCAGCCCAGATCCCGGCTCTGGCTACACCTTC
CASSPDPGSGYTF
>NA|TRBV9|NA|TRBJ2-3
TGTGCCAGCAGCGGCTGGGTCACAGATACGCAGTATTTT
CASSGWVTDTQYF